The 12 T cell receptor beta chains presented below share a single source sample, sequenced in a study of cytomegalovirus exposure and HLA in healthy donors. Primers: 60 Vbeta forward and 13 Jbeta reverse. The method was immunoSEQ multiplex PCR; TCRdb's version includes in-frame clones alone and lacks a portion of them. In the table there are about 82,000 clones, about nine tenths of which are singletons. Sequencing was carried out using PBMCs. The receptors were sampled from a young man in good health and CMV-seronegative.

The chain is built from TRBV27 and TRBJ1-4; possible D gene TRBD1, 5 bases. The V gene lost 6 bases and the J gene lost 0 bases, with 8 bases spanning the gap. CDR1 is MNHEY, CDR2 SMNVEV, per germline (reference sequence). The CDR3 extends over 14 amino acids. The CDR3 loop is CASSRQSTNEKLFF. DNA of the CDR3: TGTGCCAGCAGCCGACAGTCAACTAATGAAAAACTGTTTTTT. The variable domain in full, completed from reference TRBV27 and TRBJ1-4, reads EAQVTQNPRYLITVTGKKLTVTCSQNMNHEYMSWYRQDPGLGLRQIYYSMNVEVTDKGDVPEGYKVSRKEKRNFPLILESPSPNQTSLYFCASSRQSTNEKLFFGSGTQLSVL.

This clone was recorded a few times. The gene calls are TRBV19 and TRBJ1-2; 8 bases align to TRBD1. The J segment lost 4 bases and the V segment lost 10 bases, leaving 5 bases of the junction unmatched. The CDR3 is 12 amino acids. In germline, CDR1 is LNHDA, CDR2 SQIVND (reference sequence). The CDR3 bases are TGTGCCACTGGACAGGGAGTCTATGGCTACACCTTC. Protein sequence: CATGQGVYGYTF.

V gene TRBV2 combines with J gene TRBJ1-6, with D unresolved. The V gene lost 1 base and the J gene lost 8 bases, with 15 bases spanning the gap. The CDR3 runs 16 residues. Germline V lookup: CDR1 SNHLY, CDR2 FYNNEI. The CDR3, as DNA: TGTGCCAGCAGTGAAGACTACCCGGTTGTCGATTCACCCCTCCACTTT. This gives the protein CASSEDYPVVDSPLHF.

J is TRBJ1-6 and V is TRBV28; D remains ambiguous. V was clipped by 5 bases and J by 11 bases, with 16 bases between them. In germline, CDR1 is MDHEN, CDR2 SYDVKM. CDR3 length: 14 residues. The CDR3 spells CASSPTMEAAPLHF. The CDR3 nucleotides read TGTGCCAGCAGTCCCACAATGGAGGCGGCACCCCTCCACTTT.

V and J are TRBV4-3 and TRBJ1-6; TRBD1 is a possible D gene (6 bases). CDR3 length: 14 residues. Trimming took off 4 bases at V and 8 bases at J, with 12 bases between the two ends. Per germline, CDR1 LGHNA and CDR2 YSLEER. CDR3 in DNA: TGCGCCAGCAGCCCGAGACACAGGGATTCACCCCTCCACTTT. Encoded protein: CASSPRHRDSPLHF.

This chain links TRBV7-9 with TRBJ2-7, with TRBD2 identical over 7 bases. The CDR3 totals 14 residues. Germline CDR1 is SEHNR and CDR2 is FQNEAQ (reference sequence). V shed 3 bases, J shed 2 bases, and the junction held 4 bases outside the gene matches. This chain's CDR3 is CASSLPSGPYEQYF. The DNA for the CDR3 is TGTGCCAGCAGCTTGCCTAGCGGTCCCTACGAGCAGTACTTC.

This clone appeared once. The chain links TRBV19 to TRBJ2-5; 8 positions agree with TRBD2. Looked up from germline, CDR1 is LNHDA and CDR2 is SQIVND (reference sequence). The CDR3 spans 11 residues. CDR3 amino acids: CGTIAGETQYF. The CDR3 DNA follows: TGTGGTACAATAGCGGGGGAGACCCAGTACTTC.

The gene calls are TRBV25-1 and TRBJ2-2, with 8 nucleotides matching TRBD2. Germline CDR1 MGHDK, CDR2 SYGVNS. This CDR3 is 13 amino acids long. Unmatched junction bases numbered 3, after V lost 4 bases and J lost 8 bases. As DNA, the CDR3 is TGTGCCAGCAGTGCGGGCGGGAGGGGGGAGCTGTTTTTT. Translating gives CASSAGGRGELFF.

This sequence joins TRBV7-9 and TRBJ2-2; D possibly corresponds to TRBD1 (6 bases). The CDR3 consists of 16 residues. Trimming took off 5 bases at V and 0 bases at J, with 13 bases between the two ends. Germline V gives CDR1 SEHNR, CDR2 FQNEAQ (reference sequence). The CDR3 is CASSLRGTPNTGELFF. CDR3 in DNA: TGTGCCAGCAGCCTCAGGGGAACCCCGAACACCGGGGAGCTGTTTTTT.

This clone was seen only once. This sequence joins TRBV4-1 and TRBJ2-3; a weak D match, TRBD2 (6 bases). CDR3 length equals 17 residues. Germline values: CDR1 MGHRA, CDR2 YSYEKL. V was shortened by 3 bases and J by 0 bases, with 16 bases between the two germline ends. CDR3 residues: CASSHLPSVSSTDTQYF. CDR3 DNA sequence: TGCGCCAGCAGCCACCTTCCTAGCGTCTCTAGCACAGATACGCAGTATTTT.

The genes are TRBV9 and TRBJ2-1; perhaps TRBD2 as D (6 bases). Trimming shortened V by 2 bases and J by 2 bases, and 32 bases separated the two germline ends. Germline V lookup: CDR1 SGDLS, CDR2 YYNGEE. The CDR3 loop spans 22 amino acids. This chain's CDR3 is CASSVRFPGGGSGGTTYNEQFF. The CDR3 coding sequence is TGTGCCAGCAGCGTGAGGTTCCCAGGTGGGGGTAGCGGAGGAACAACCTACAATGAGCAGTTCTTC.

A few counts support this clone. The V call is TRBV6-5, the J call TRBJ2-1; possible D gene TRBD2, 6 bases. This CDR3 spans 15 amino acids. Trimming removed 2 bases at V and 4 bases at J, with 12 bases between. Looked up from germline, CDR1 is MNHEY and CDR2 is SVGAGI. CDR3 bases: TGTGCCAGCAGTTACGGGTTAGCGGTTTACAATGAGCAGTTCTTC. Translating gives CASSYGLAVYNEQFF.